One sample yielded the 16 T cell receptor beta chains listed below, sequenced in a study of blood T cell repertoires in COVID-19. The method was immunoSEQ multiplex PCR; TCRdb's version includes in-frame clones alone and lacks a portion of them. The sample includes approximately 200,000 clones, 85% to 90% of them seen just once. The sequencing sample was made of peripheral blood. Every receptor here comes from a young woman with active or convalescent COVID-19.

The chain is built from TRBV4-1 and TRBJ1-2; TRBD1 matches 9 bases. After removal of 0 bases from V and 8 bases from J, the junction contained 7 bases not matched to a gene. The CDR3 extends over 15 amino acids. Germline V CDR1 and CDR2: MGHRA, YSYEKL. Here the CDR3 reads CASSQDRGTGKGYTF. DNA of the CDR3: TGCGCCAGCAGCCAAGATAGGGGGACAGGGAAAGGCTACACCTTC.

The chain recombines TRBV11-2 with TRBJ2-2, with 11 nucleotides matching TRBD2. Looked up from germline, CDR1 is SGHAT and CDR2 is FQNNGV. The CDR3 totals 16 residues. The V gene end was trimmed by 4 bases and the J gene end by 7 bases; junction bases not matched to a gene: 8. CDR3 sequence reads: CASSSRLAGRVGELFF. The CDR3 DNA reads TGTGCCAGCAGCTCCCGACTAGCGGGAAGAGTCGGGGAGCTGTTTTTT.

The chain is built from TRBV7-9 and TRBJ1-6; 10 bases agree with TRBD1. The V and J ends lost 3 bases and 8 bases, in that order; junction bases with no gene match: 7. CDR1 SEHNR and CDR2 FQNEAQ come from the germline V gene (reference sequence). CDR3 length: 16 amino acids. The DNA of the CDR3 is TGTGCCAGCAGCTTCCCCTGGACAGGGGGTGATTCACCCCTCCACTTT. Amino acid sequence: CASSFPWTGGDSPLHF.

CDR3: CASSQIPSRRAGSPLHF. The CDR3 DNA is TGTGCCAGCAGCCAAATCCCATCCCGGAGGGCAGGTTCACCCCTCCACTTT. The J gene is TRBJ1-6, the V gene TRBV3-1 (or the pseudogene TRBV3-2); D not certain. Looked up from germline, CDR1 is LGHDT and CDR2 is YNNKEL (reference sequence). The CDR3 runs to 17 residues. V lost 2 bases to trimming and J lost 9 bases, with 20 bases between them.

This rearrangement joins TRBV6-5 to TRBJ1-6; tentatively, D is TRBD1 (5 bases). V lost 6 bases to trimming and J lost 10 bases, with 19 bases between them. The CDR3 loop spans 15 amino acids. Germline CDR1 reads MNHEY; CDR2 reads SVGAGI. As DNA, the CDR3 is TGTGCCAGCAGCGCATCGCCGGGCTGGGGCTCACCCCTCCACTTT. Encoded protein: CASSASPGWGSPLHF.

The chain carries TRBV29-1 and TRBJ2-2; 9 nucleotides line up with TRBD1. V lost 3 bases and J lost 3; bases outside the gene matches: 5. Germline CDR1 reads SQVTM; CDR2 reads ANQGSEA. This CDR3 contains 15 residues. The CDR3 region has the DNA TGCAGCGTTGACGCGGGACAGGGCGACACCGGGGAGCTGTTTTTT. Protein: CSVDAGQGDTGELFF.

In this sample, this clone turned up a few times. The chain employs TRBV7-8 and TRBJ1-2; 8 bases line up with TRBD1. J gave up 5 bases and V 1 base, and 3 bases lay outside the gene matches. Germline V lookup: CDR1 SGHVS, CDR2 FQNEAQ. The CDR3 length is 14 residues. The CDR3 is CASSLGRTGYGYTF. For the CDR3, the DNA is TGTGCCAGCAGCTTAGGCCGGACAGGGTATGGCTACACCTTC.

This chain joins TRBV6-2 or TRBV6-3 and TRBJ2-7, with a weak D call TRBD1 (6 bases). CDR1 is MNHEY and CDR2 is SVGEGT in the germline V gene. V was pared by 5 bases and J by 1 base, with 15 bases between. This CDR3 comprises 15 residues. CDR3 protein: CASSLRDKRSYEQYF. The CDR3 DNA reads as TGTGCCAGCAGTCTCCGGGACAAGAGATCCTACGAGCAGTACTTC.

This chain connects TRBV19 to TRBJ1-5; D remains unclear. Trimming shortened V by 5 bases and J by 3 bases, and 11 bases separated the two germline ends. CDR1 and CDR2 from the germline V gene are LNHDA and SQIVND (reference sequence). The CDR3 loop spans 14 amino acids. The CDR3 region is CASSLYSVNQPQHF. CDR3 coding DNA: TGTGCCAGTAGTTTGTATAGCGTCAATCAGCCCCAGCATTTT.

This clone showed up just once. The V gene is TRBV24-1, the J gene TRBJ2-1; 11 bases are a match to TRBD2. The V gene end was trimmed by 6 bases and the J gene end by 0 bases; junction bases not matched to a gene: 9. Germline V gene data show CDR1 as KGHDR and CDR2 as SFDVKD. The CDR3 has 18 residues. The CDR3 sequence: CATSSASGRYSSYNEQFF. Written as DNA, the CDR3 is TGTGCCACCAGTTCGGCTAGCGGGAGGTATAGCTCCTACAATGAGCAGTTCTTC.

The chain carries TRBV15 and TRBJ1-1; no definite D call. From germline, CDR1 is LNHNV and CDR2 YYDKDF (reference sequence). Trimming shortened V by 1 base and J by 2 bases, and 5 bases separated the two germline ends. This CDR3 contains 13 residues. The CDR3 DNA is TGTGCCACCAGCAGAGGTCGTAACACTGAAGCTTTCTTT. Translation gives CATSRGRNTEAFF.

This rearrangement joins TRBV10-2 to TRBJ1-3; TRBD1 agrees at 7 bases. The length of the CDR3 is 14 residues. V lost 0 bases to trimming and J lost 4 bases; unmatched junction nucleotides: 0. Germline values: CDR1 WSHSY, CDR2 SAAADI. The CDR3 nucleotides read TGCGCCAGCAGTGAGTCGGGACAGGGAAACACCATATATTTT. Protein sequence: CASSESGQGNTIYF.

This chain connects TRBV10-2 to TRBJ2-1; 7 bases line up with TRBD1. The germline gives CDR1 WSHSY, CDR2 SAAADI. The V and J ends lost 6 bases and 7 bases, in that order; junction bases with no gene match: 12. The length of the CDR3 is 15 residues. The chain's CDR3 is CASSNFHRGSNEQFF. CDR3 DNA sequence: TGCGCCAGCAGCAATTTTCACAGGGGATCGAATGAGCAGTTCTTC.

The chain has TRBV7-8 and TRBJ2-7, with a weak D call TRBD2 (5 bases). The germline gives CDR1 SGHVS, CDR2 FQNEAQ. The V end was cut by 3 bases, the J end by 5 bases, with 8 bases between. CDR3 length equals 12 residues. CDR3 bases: TGTGCCAGCAGCTTTTCCGGGAACGAGCAGTACTTC. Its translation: CASSFSGNEQYF.

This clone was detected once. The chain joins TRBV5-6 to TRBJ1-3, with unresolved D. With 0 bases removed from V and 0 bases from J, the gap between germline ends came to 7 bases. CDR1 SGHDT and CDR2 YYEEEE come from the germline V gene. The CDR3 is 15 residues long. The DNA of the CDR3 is TGTGCCAGCAGCTTGGCCTCGTTCTCTGGAAACACCATATATTTT. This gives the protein CASSLASFSGNTIYF.

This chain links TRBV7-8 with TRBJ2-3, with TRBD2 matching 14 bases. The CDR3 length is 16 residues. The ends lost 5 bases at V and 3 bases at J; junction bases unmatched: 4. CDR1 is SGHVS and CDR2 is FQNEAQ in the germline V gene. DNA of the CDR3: TGTGCCAGCAGCATAAGGACTAGCGGGGGGACAGATACGCAGTATTTT. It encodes CASSIRTSGGTDTQYF.